These 11 T cell receptor beta chains were all obtained from the same sample, sequenced in a study of regulatory T cells in long-lasting Graves disease. Regarding time point: persistent/refractory GD, antithyroid drugs over 5 years with positive TRAb. Scientists built the TCR library using RNA that was extracted from PBMCs. Both iRepertoire HTBI primers and Arm-PCR of CDR3 regions were used to build the TCR beta libraries. In TCRdb, the multiplex PCR reads were re-called with MiXCR into one record per CDR3 protein. The sample comprises some 470,000 distinct CDR3 sequences, 20% to 25% of which are singletons, and 6.5% to 9% rests with the top ten. The material sequenced was peripheral blood mononuclear cells (PBMCs), taken when the disease was refractory, from a patient treated with antithyroid drugs. The receptor source for this set is a female donor with Graves disease.

The chain links TRBV2 to TRBJ2-5; 7 bases are a match to TRBD2. CDR3 length: 19 amino acids. The germline V gene encodes CDR1 SNHLY and CDR2 FYNNEI. The ends lost 1 base at V and 1 base at J; junction bases unmatched: 15. CDR3 coding DNA: TGTGCCAGCAGTGAAGAACGAGTAGGCCTAGCGGACTCCCAAGAGACCCAGTACTTC. Encoded protein: CASSEERVGLADSQETQYF.

This clonotype has a count of ten or more. J is TRBJ1-1 and V is TRBV24-1, with D possibly TRBD1 on 6 matching bases. CDR3 length: 13 amino acids. CDR1 is KGHDR, CDR2 SFDVKD, per germline. V was clipped by 5 bases and J by 6 bases, with 12 bases between them. The CDR3 here is CATSAVGGPEAFF. DNA of the CDR3: TGTGCCACCAGTGCAGTCGGGGGGCCTGAAGCTTTCTTT.

A note on this clonotype: This may arise from a read error, as a much more abundant clone is one base away. The V call is TRBV7-9, the J call TRBJ1-5; no definite D call. The CDR3 covers 14 residues. Trimming took off 0 bases at V and 6 bases at J, with 9 bases between the two ends. CDR1 and CDR2 from the germline V gene are SEHNR and FQNEAQ (reference sequence). The CDR3: CASSLAAYGQPQHF. The CDR3 DNA reads TGTGCCAGCAGCTTAGCGGCGTACGGTCAGCCCCAGCATTTT.

This clonotype has a count of ten or more. This chain joins TRBV5-1 and TRBJ1-2; D unclear. Germline-derived CDR1 and CDR2 are SGHRS and YFSETQ. The ends were cut back, 3 bases at V and 8 bases at J, with 11 bases in the middle. The CDR3 spans 12 residues. The CDR3 sequence: CASSSHFGGYTF. Here the CDR3 DNA reads TGCGCCAGCAGCTCACACTTCGGAGGCTACACCTTC.

A few counts support this clonotype. V is TRBV29-1 and J is TRBJ2-7, with D possibly TRBD1 on 7 matching bases. V lost 1 base to trimming and J lost 5 bases, with 15 bases between them. The CDR3 has 14 amino acids. Germline V gene lookup returns CDR1 SQVTM and CDR2 ANQGSEA. In nucleotides, the CDR3 is TGCAGCGTTGAAGCCTACCAGGGGGGTAACGAGCAGTACTTC. Translation gives CSVEAYQGGNEQYF.

This clonotype came up a few times. J is TRBJ2-2 and V is TRBV30; D is unclear. The CDR3 loop spans 14 amino acids. Deletions cut 5 bases from V and 1 base from J, with 11 bases between. Looked up from germline, CDR1 is GTSNPN and CDR2 is SVGIG (reference sequence). As DNA, the CDR3 is TGTGCCTGGTTAGGGAAACAGAACACCGGGGAGCTGTTTTTT. Its translation is CAWLGKQNTGELFF.

This clonotype was seen a handful of times. The chain has TRBV30 and TRBJ1-2; D gene uncertain. This CDR3 is built from 13 residues. Germline loops: CDR1 GTSNPN, CDR2 SVGIG (reference sequence). Trimming stripped 2 bases from V and 7 bases from J, with 14 bases between. The CDR3 loop reads CAWSREGGAGYTF. CDR3 nucleotide sequence: TGTGCCTGGAGTCGGGAAGGTGGAGCTGGCTACACCTTC.

This chain connects TRBV5-1 to TRBJ2-2, with TRBD1 identical over 9 bases. Looked up from germline, CDR1 is SGHRS and CDR2 is YFSETQ. This CDR3 contains 17 residues. Trimming at V came to 1 base and at J to 2 bases, leaving 6 bases not matched to a gene. CDR3 sequence reads: CASSLRGTGINTGELFF. The CDR3 DNA sequence: TGCGCCAGCAGCTTGCGCGGGACAGGGATAAACACCGGGGAGCTGTTTTTT.

In its sample, this clonotype was seen a few times. This chain joins TRBV7-3 and TRBJ2-2, with D unresolved. This CDR3 region has 12 residues. V was shortened by 6 bases and J by 5 bases, with 7 bases between the two germline ends. CDR1 and CDR2 (germline): SGHTA, FQGTGA. The CDR3, as DNA: TGTGCCAGCAGTCATGATACCGGGGAGCTGTTTTTT. Translation: CASSHDTGELFF.

This clonotype has a count of ten or more. This sequence joins TRBV15 and TRBJ1-3, with 7 bases lining up with TRBD1. Germline CDR1 LNHNV, CDR2 YYDKDF (reference sequence). This CDR3 spans 17 amino acids. Trimming took 3 bases from V and 0 from J; bases not matched to a gene: 8. CDR3 loop: CATSRPEDRHSGNTIYF. CDR3 bases: TGTGCCACCAGCAGGCCCGAGGACAGGCACTCTGGAAACACCATATATTTT. The entire variable domain, with the rest obtained from reference TRBV15 and TRBJ1-3, is as follows: DAMVIQNPRYQVTQFGKPVTLSCSQTLNHNVMYWYQQKSSQAPKLLFHYYDKDFNNEADTPDNFQSRRPNTSFCFLDIRSPGLGDTAMYLCATSRPEDRHSGNTIYFGEGSWLTVV.

The table lists this clonotype with many counts. The V gene is TRBV12-3 or TRBV12-4, the J gene TRBJ1-1, with D perhaps matching TRBD1 (6 bases). The CDR3 is made up of 14 amino acids. Trimming shortened V by 6 bases and J by 1 base, and 12 bases separated the two germline ends. CDR3 region: CASSQDSTNTEAFF. In DNA form, the CDR3 reads TGTGCCAGCAGCCAGGACAGTACGAACACTGAAGCTTTCTTT.